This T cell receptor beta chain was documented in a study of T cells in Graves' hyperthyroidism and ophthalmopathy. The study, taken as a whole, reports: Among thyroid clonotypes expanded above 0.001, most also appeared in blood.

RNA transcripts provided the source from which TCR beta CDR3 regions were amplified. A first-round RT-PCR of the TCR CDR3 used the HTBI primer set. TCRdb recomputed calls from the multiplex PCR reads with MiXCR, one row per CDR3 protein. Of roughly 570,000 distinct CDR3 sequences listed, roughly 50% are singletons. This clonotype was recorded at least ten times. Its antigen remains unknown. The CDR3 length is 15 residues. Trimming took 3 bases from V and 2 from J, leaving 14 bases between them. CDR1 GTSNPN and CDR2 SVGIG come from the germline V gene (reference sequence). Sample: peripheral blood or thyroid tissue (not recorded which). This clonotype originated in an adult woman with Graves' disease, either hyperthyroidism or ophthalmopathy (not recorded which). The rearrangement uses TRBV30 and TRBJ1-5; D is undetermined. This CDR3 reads CAWSALSVGNQPQHF. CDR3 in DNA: TGTGCCTGGAGCGCGCTTAGCGTGGGCAATCAGCCCCAGCATTTT.